The clone carrying this T cell receptor beta chain was observed at least ten times. Each CDR3 protein is one row after TCRdb ran MiXCR on the 5' RACE reads. The data hold roughly 710,000 distinct CDR3 sequences, with roughly 6.2% observed a single time. The sample is drawn from a study of identical twins. V lost 6 bases and J lost 0, with 15 bases in between. The CDR3 has 16 amino acids. Material for sequencing was naive T cells sorted from blood. This clonotype was obtained from a man aged 18 to 30 in good health. The rearrangement uses TRBV12-3 or TRBV12-4 and TRBJ1-5, with D perhaps TRBD1 (6 bases). CDR3 in DNA: TGTGCCAGCAGGAAAGCGCGGACAGATAGCAATCAGCCCCAGCATTTT. It specifies CASRKARTDSNQPQHF.